What follows are 29 T cell receptor beta chains derived from one specimen sequenced in a study of CD8 T cells in Susac syndrome. Reverse transcription of roughly 0.5 to 1 ug RNA used random hexamers. MiXCR was run by TCRdb on the immunoSEQ multiplex PCR reads, yielding one entry per CDR3 protein. The sample contains tens of thousands of distinct CDR3 sequences, just under 95% of which appear only once. Material: CD8+ T cells from PBMCs. The receptors stem from a human donor with multiple sclerosis.

The chain employs TRBV19 and TRBJ1-5; D remains unclear. Germline V gene sequence: CDR1 LNHDA, CDR2 SQIVND (reference sequence). V gave up 3 bases and J gave up 0 bases, with 9 bases separating them. The CDR3 is 15 residues long. Here the CDR3 DNA reads TGTGCCAGTAGTATCTCCCAGTATAGCAATCAGCCCCAGCATTTT. It translates to CASSISQYSNQPQHF.

V and J are TRBV9 and TRBJ1-4; D possibly corresponds to TRBD1 (5 bases). Germline V gene data show CDR1 as SGDLS and CDR2 as YYNGEE. This CDR3 region has 16 residues. Deletions cut 4 bases from V and 0 bases from J, with 13 bases between. The CDR3 loop is CASSNRDRATNEKLFF. In DNA, the CDR3 is TGTGCCAGCAGCAACCGGGACCGGGCAACTAATGAAAAACTGTTTTTT.

J is TRBJ1-1 and V is TRBV7-9, with 9 bases lining up with TRBD1. This CDR3 contains 17 residues. In germline, CDR1 is SEHNR, CDR2 FQNEAQ (reference sequence). V shed 5 bases, J shed 0 bases, and the junction held 10 bases outside the gene matches. CDR3 in DNA: TGTGCCAGCAGCGTTGCGGGACAGGGATTCATGAACACTGAAGCTTTCTTT. Translated: CASSVAGQGFMNTEAFF.

The chain uses TRBV4-1 and TRBJ1-2, with 10 bases aligning to TRBD1. The CDR3 totals 15 residues. V was pared by 1 base and J by 7 bases, with 6 bases of the junction left unmatched. Germline V gene lookup returns CDR1 MGHRA and CDR2 YSYEKL. CDR3 region: CASSQGRQGASGYTF. The CDR3 DNA follows: TGCGCCAGCAGCCAAGGGCGACAGGGGGCAAGTGGCTACACCTTC.

V gene TRBV5-1 combines with J gene TRBJ2-7; no clear D. This CDR3 has 12 amino acids. Per germline, CDR1 SGHRS and CDR2 YFSETQ. Trimming took 2 bases from V and 5 from J, leaving 8 bases between them. The DNA of the CDR3 is TGCGCCAGCAGCTTAGTCCCGCACGAGCAGTACTTC. Translating it yields CASSLVPHEQYF.

This clonotype was counted once. The chain has TRBV5-4 and TRBJ1-2, with D possibly being TRBD1 (5 bases). The CDR3 totals 14 residues. Germline CDR1 is SGHNT and CDR2 is YYREEE (reference sequence). Trimming took off 4 bases at V and 4 bases at J, with 14 bases between the two ends. DNA of the CDR3: TGTGCCAGCAGCGGTTCCGGGACGGCCTATGGCTACACCTTC. It translates to CASSGSGTAYGYTF.

V is TRBV6-1 and J is TRBJ2-7; 7 bases map to TRBD2. The CDR3 runs 14 residues. Germline-derived CDR1 and CDR2 are MNHNS and SASEGT. V shed 1 base, J shed 3 bases, and the junction held 3 bases outside the gene matches. The CDR3 loop reads CASSEERGFYEQYF. CDR3 DNA: TGTGCCAGCAGTGAAGAGCGGGGCTTCTACGAGCAGTACTTC.

The chain uses TRBV19 and TRBJ1-5; D not resolved. The CDR3 is made up of 11 amino acids. The ends were cut back, 5 bases at V and 10 bases at J, with 9 bases in the middle. In germline, CDR1 is LNHDA, CDR2 SQIVND (reference sequence). The CDR3 DNA follows: TGTGCCAGTAGTGCACCGGGACCCCAGCATTTT. Residues: CASSAPGPQHF.

This chain uses TRBV29-1 with TRBJ1-2; D is uncertain. The CDR3 runs to 12 residues. Germline V gives CDR1 SQVTM, CDR2 ANQGSEA. Trimming took off 4 bases at V and 8 bases at J, with 14 bases between the two ends. CDR3 region: CSVVVGREGYTF. CDR3 nucleotides: TGCAGCGTTGTTGTGGGCAGAGAGGGCTACACCTTC.

The chain combines TRBV7-9 with TRBJ1-5; D is perhaps TRBD1 (6 bases). Trimming removed 4 bases from V and 6 bases from J, with 16 bases in between. Germline V gene sequence: CDR1 SEHNR, CDR2 FQNEAQ (reference sequence). The CDR3 extends over 15 amino acids. Here the CDR3 DNA reads TGTGCCAGCAGCTCAGAGGGGGAAATGGGTCAGCCCCAGCATTTT. It is translated as CASSSEGEMGQPQHF.

V usage is TRBV19 and J usage is TRBJ2-7, with D perhaps being TRBD1 or TRBD2 (5 bases each). Germline V lookup: CDR1 LNHDA, CDR2 SQIVND (reference sequence). The CDR3 is 14 residues long. V lost 5 bases to trimming and J lost 1 base, with 12 bases between them. The CDR3 reads CASSPRDGSYEQYF. The CDR3 DNA follows: TGTGCCAGTAGTCCCCGGGACGGTTCCTACGAGCAGTACTTC.

This clonotype was seen a few times. One end of the junction varies from germline; a read error may be responsible. V is TRBV7-6 and J is TRBJ1-1; D not certain. The CDR3 covers 13 residues. The germline CDR1 and CDR2 sequences are SGHVS and FNYEAQ. Written as DNA, the CDR3 is TGTGCCAGCAGCTTGTCCATGAACACTGAGGCTTTCTTT. This sequence encodes CASSLSMNTEAFF. The entire variable domain, with the rest obtained from reference TRBV7-6 and TRBJ1-1, is as follows: GAGVSQSPRYKVTKRGQDVALRCDPISGHVSLYWYRQALGQGPEFLTYFNYEAQQDKSGLPNDRFSAERPEGSISTLTIQRTEQRDSAMYRCASSLSMNTEAFFGQGTRLTVV.

V gene TRBV6-2 or TRBV6-3 combines with J gene TRBJ2-7; D not resolved. Looked up from germline, CDR1 is MNHEY and CDR2 is SVGEGT. V was cut by 5 bases and J by 0 bases, with 17 bases left in between. The length of the CDR3 is 16 residues. CDR3 bases: TGTGCCAGCAGTCTCGACTCACAAATAAGCTCCTACGAGCAGTACTTC. Amino acids: CASSLDSQISSYEQYF.

The J gene is TRBJ2-1, the V gene TRBV2; D unclear. There are 13 residues in the CDR3. In germline, CDR1 is SNHLY, CDR2 FYNNEI. The ends were cut back, 8 bases at V and 5 bases at J, with 13 bases in the middle. The CDR3 loop reads CASVEGFDNEQFF. CDR3 nucleotide sequence: TGTGCCAGCGTCGAAGGGTTCGACAATGAGCAGTTCTTC.

The chain is built from TRBV6-5 and TRBJ2-3; 10 bases agree with TRBD2. Germline values: CDR1 MNHEY, CDR2 SVGAGI. CDR3 size: 15 residues. Trimming removed 6 bases from V and 3 bases from J; junction bases left unmatched: 6. The CDR3 DNA reads TGTGCCAGCAGCTTACTAGCGGGAAGGACAGATACGCAGTATTTT. It specifies CASSLLAGRTDTQYF.

The chain links TRBV4-2 to TRBJ1-2, with 8 bases identical to TRBD1. The CDR3 extends over 13 amino acids. CDR1 and CDR2 (germline): LGHNA, YNFKEQ. V shed 4 bases, J shed 8 bases, and the junction held 6 bases outside the gene matches. The CDR3 coding sequence is TGTGCCAGCAGCCTCCAGGGGGCGCGGGGCTACACCTTC. Its translation is CASSLQGARGYTF.

V and J are TRBV19 and TRBJ2-7, with 8 nucleotides matching TRBD2. This CDR3 is built from 15 residues. With 2 bases clipped from V and 4 bases from J, the junction kept 7 bases outside the gene matches. Per germline, CDR1 LNHDA and CDR2 SQIVND (reference sequence). The CDR3 loop is CASSIILAGGYEQYF. The CDR3 DNA is TGTGCCAGTAGTATAATCCTTGCGGGAGGTTACGAGCAGTACTTC.

DNA of the CDR3: TGTGCCAGCAGCTGCCCCGATGAGGGGATCACTGAAGCTTTCTTT. It specifies CASSCPDEGITEAFF. The rearrangement joins TRBV7-9 to TRBJ1-1; a possible D gene is TRBD1 (5 bases). Per the germline V gene, CDR1 is SEHNR and CDR2 is FQNEAQ (reference sequence). The V end was cut by 4 bases, the J end by 4 bases, with 16 bases between. The CDR3 length is 15 residues.

The chain joins TRBV13 to TRBJ2-5, with D hard to call. The CDR3 is made up of 13 amino acids. Trimming shortened V by 1 base and J by 3 bases, and 6 bases separated the two germline ends. The V gene's germline CDR1 is PRHDT and CDR2 FYEKMQ (reference sequence). The CDR3 is CASSLAAEETQYF. For the CDR3, the DNA is TGTGCCAGCAGCTTAGCGGCAGAAGAGACCCAGTACTTC.

This clonotype is medium-sized within its sample. The J gene is TRBJ2-1, the V gene TRBV7-9, with 8 positions matching TRBD1. The CDR3 is 14 residues long. Germline lookup yields CDR1 SEHNR and CDR2 FQNEAQ (reference sequence). V lost 4 bases and J lost 11; bases outside the gene matches: 10. CDR3 region: CASSSPGQVLKQFF. For the CDR3, the DNA is TGTGCCAGCAGCTCACCGGGACAGGTTTTAAAGCAGTTCTTC.

The rearrangement joins TRBV19 to TRBJ2-6, with TRBD1 matching over 7 bases. Germline CDR1 reads LNHDA; CDR2 reads SQIVND (reference sequence). The CDR3 loop spans 14 amino acids. Losses at the gene ends were 7 bases for V and 3 bases for J; bases not matched to a gene: 3. The CDR3 region is CASTHRGGANVLTF. Here the CDR3 DNA reads TGTGCCAGTACTCACAGGGGTGGGGCCAACGTCCTGACTTTC.

The chain joins TRBV12-3 or TRBV12-4 to TRBJ2-1, with TRBD2 matching over 7 bases. J was trimmed by 9 bases and V by 5 bases; bases with no gene match: 4. The CDR3 length is 12 residues. The CDR3 reads CASSPTGGEQFF. The CDR3 region has the DNA TGTGCCAGCAGTCCCACGGGGGGTGAGCAGTTCTTC.

The chain couples TRBV29-1 to TRBJ1-1, with D tentatively TRBD1 (5 bases). Per the germline V gene, CDR1 is SQVTM and CDR2 is ANQGSEA. The CDR3 has 14 amino acids. The V end lost 4 bases, the J end lost 4 bases, and 16 bases lay between the germline ends. DNA for the CDR3: TGCAGCGTTGTCCCTAGGGGCTGGATCACTGAAGCTTTCTTT. The encoded protein is CSVVPRGWITEAFF.

This rearrangement joins TRBV20-1 to TRBJ2-7; D may be TRBD1 (5 bases). The CDR3 is 13 amino acids. Germline assignment: CDR1 DFQATT and CDR2 SNEGSKA (reference sequence). The germline V and J ends were trimmed by 6 bases and 1 base, with 13 bases remaining between them. CDR3 sequence: CSADDSLSYEQYF. The CDR3 DNA reads as TGCAGTGCCGATGACAGCCTTTCCTACGAGCAGTACTTC.

The chain is built from TRBV7-9 and TRBJ1-6; 9 bases map to TRBD1. The CDR3 sequence is 14 residues long. CDR1 is SEHNR, CDR2 FQNEAQ, per germline (reference sequence). With 4 bases clipped from V and 6 bases from J, the junction kept 1 base outside the gene matches. CDR3 loop: CASSSGQGNSPLHF. Here the CDR3 DNA reads TGTGCCAGCAGCTCGGGACAGGGTAATTCACCCCTCCACTTT.

This chain links TRBV5-1 with TRBJ1-1; D is unclear. Per the germline V gene, CDR1 is SGHRS and CDR2 is YFSETQ. This CDR3 spans 14 amino acids. With 0 bases removed from V and 0 bases from J, the gap between germline ends came to 6 bases. CDR3: CASSLEGMNTEAFF. The DNA for the CDR3 is TGCGCCAGCAGCTTGGAGGGCATGAACACTGAAGCTTTCTTT. The full variable domain, rest sourced from reference TRBV5-1 and TRBJ1-1, is KAGVTQTPRYLIKTRGQQVTLSCSPISGHRSVSWYQQTPGQGLQFLFEYFSETQRNKGNFPGRFSGRQFSNSRSEMNVSTLELGDSALYLCASSLEGMNTEAFFGQGTRLTVV.

CDR3 region: CASSFKDRGTGELFF. The CDR3 DNA reads TGTGCCAGCAGCTTCAAGGACAGGGGGACCGGGGAGCTGTTTTTT. V and J are TRBV7-2 and TRBJ2-2; 10 bases are shared with TRBD1. Germline V gene data show CDR1 as SGHTA and CDR2 as FQGNSA. V shed 3 bases, J shed 5 bases, and the junction held 3 bases outside the gene matches. This CDR3 contains 15 residues.

The V and J genes are TRBV5-5 and TRBJ1-5; D gene ambiguous. This CDR3 has 15 amino acids. Trimming pared 4 bases from V and 7 bases from J, leaving 18 bases between. CDR1 is SGHKS, CDR2 YYEKEE, per germline (reference sequence). CDR3 nucleotides: TGTGCCAGCAGCCCAACCCCACGGTATTTGCAGCCCCAGCATTTT. Translating gives CASSPTPRYLQPQHF.

The chain has TRBV15 and TRBJ1-5, with D unresolved. The CDR3 covers 15 residues. CDR1 LNHNV and CDR2 YYDKDF come from the germline V gene (reference sequence). V shed 5 bases and J shed 2 bases, with 13 bases lying between them. CDR3 bases: TGTGCCACCAGCCGTGGACCCCTGGGCAATCAGCCCCAGCATTTT. Its protein is CATSRGPLGNQPQHF.